A single sample gave rise to the 20 T cell receptor beta chains below, sequenced in a study of control samples from healthy donors and cancer patients. The repertoire was sequenced with immunoSEQ multiplex PCR; TCRdb's copy has only in-frame clones and lacks some. This sample carries 160,000 or so clones, roughly 90% of them seen once, and the ten largest clones take 0.68%. Sequenced material: blood. These receptor sequences come from a woman aged 25 to 39 in good health.

The chain couples TRBV2 to TRBJ2-3, with TRBD2 identical over 15 bases. Germline V gene data show CDR1 as SNHLY and CDR2 as FYNNEI. The CDR3 totals 16 residues. The V and J ends lost 6 bases and 3 bases, in that order; junction bases with no gene match: 4. The CDR3 DNA is TGTGCCAGCAGCCTAGGACTAGCGGGAGGGACAGATACGCAGTATTTT. It yields the protein CASSLGLAGGTDTQYF.

The rearrangement links TRBV5-6 to TRBJ2-7, with TRBD1 matching 9 bases. Trimming at V came to 4 bases and at J to 4 bases, leaving 9 bases not matched to a gene. This CDR3 is built from 15 residues. Germline V lookup: CDR1 SGHDT, CDR2 YYEEEE. This CDR3 reads CASSLGQGSRYEQYF. The DNA for the CDR3 is TGTGCCAGCAGCCTGGGACAGGGAAGTAGGTACGAGCAGTACTTC.

The rearrangement uses TRBV7-9 and TRBJ2-7; D call uncertain. The CDR3 extends over 14 amino acids. With 5 bases removed from V and 3 bases from J, the gap between germline ends came to 14 bases. The germline gives CDR1 SEHNR, CDR2 FQNEAQ (reference sequence). This CDR3 is CASSPEVRSYEQYF. DNA for the CDR3: TGTGCCAGCAGCCCAGAGGTCAGAAGCTACGAGCAGTACTTC.

The J gene is TRBJ1-2, the V gene TRBV6-5; TRBD1 is a possible D gene (6 bases). Germline V lookup: CDR1 MNHEY, CDR2 SVGAGI. V was trimmed by 5 bases and J by 4 bases, leaving 17 bases between them. CDR3 length: 15 residues. The CDR3 nucleotides are TGTGCCAGCAGTCCGTGGGGGCTTAGTACCTATGGCTACACCTTC. It specifies CASSPWGLSTYGYTF.

This clone was seen only once. The chain links TRBV27 to TRBJ1-3, with 7 bases matching TRBD1. Germline V lookup: CDR1 MNHEY, CDR2 SMNVEV (reference sequence). The CDR3 loop spans 14 amino acids. The V and J ends lost 6 bases and 3 bases, in that order; junction bases with no gene match: 5. The CDR3 protein is CASSLDRVGNTIYF. CDR3 sequence (DNA): TGTGCCAGCAGCCTCGACAGGGTTGGAAACACCATATATTTT.

The V call is TRBV28, the J call TRBJ2-7, with 11 nucleotides matching TRBD2. The CDR3 has 19 amino acids. Unmatched junction bases numbered 18, after V lost 5 bases and J lost 3 bases. Germline V CDR1 and CDR2: MDHEN, SYDVKM. CDR3 bases: TGTGCCAGCAGTCCCAGGACCCCTTCTCGGACTAGCGGGCGCTACGAGCAGTACTTC. It is translated as CASSPRTPSRTSGRYEQYF.

This clone has a single count. The chain combines TRBV7-3 with TRBJ2-2; 7 nucleotides match TRBD1. The CDR3 runs to 16 residues. In germline, CDR1 is SGHTA, CDR2 FQGTGA. With 1 base clipped from V and 0 bases from J, the junction kept 2 bases outside the gene matches. The CDR3 region has the DNA TGTGCCAGCAGCTTAAGGACAGGTCCGAACACCGGGGAGCTGTTTTTT. Encoded protein: CASSLRTGPNTGELFF.

The V call is TRBV9, the J call TRBJ1-6; D is possibly TRBD1 (5 bases). The CDR3 loop spans 16 amino acids. Germline V gene sequence: CDR1 SGDLS, CDR2 YYNGEE. V was pared by 3 bases and J by 9 bases, with 19 bases between. The CDR3, as DNA: TGTGCCAGCAGCGCCAGAACAGGTGACTACGGTTCACCCCTCCACTTT. Protein sequence: CASSARTGDYGSPLHF.

The V and J genes are TRBV27 and TRBJ1-1; D ambiguous. From germline, CDR1 is MNHEY and CDR2 SMNVEV (reference sequence). There are 13 residues in the CDR3. Trimming cost V 6 bases and J 1 base, with 9 bases left between them. CDR3: CASRTTPNTEAFF. The CDR3 coding sequence is TGTGCCAGCAGGACAACCCCGAACACTGAAGCTTTCTTT.

The chain carries TRBV6-5 and TRBJ1-2; no clear D gene. The CDR3 is 15 amino acids. Germline assignment: CDR1 MNHEY and CDR2 SVGAGI. Trimming left V 0 bases short and J 4 bases short, with 12 bases between. This chain's CDR3 is CASSYSMVESYGYTF. The CDR3 nucleotides read TGTGCCAGCAGTTACTCGATGGTAGAGTCCTATGGCTACACCTTC.

CDR3 region: CASTPGEAFRGGYNEQFF. As DNA, the CDR3 is TGTGCCAGCACTCCGGGGGAAGCCTTCAGGGGGGGCTACAATGAGCAGTTCTTC. The chain joins TRBV27 to TRBJ2-1, with D tentatively TRBD1 or TRBD2 (7 bases each). V shed 7 bases and J shed 3 bases, with 25 bases lying between them. The CDR3 contains 18 residues. The germline gives CDR1 MNHEY, CDR2 SMNVEV (reference sequence).

The chain joins TRBV7-2 to TRBJ2-7; weak D call: TRBD1 (6 bases). From germline, CDR1 is SGHTA and CDR2 FQGNSA. The CDR3 covers 15 residues. V lost 5 bases, J lost 3 bases, and 17 bases lay in between. The CDR3 DNA reads as TGTGCCAGCAGCCCAGCTGGGACACCTAACTACGAGCAGTACTTC. Translated, it gives CASSPAGTPNYEQYF.

The J gene is TRBJ1-2, the V gene TRBV6-5; D is unresolved. The germline V and J ends were trimmed by 7 bases and 4 bases, with 19 bases remaining between them. The CDR3 consists of 15 residues. Germline V gene data show CDR1 as MNHEY and CDR2 as SVGAGI. The CDR3 is CASTTSPEKFYGYTF. The CDR3 nucleotides read TGTGCCAGCACTACAAGCCCCGAGAAATTCTATGGCTACACCTTC.

The V and J genes are TRBV3-1 (or the pseudogene TRBV3-2) and TRBJ1-1; D not resolved. Per germline, CDR1 LGHDT and CDR2 YNNKEL (reference sequence). Trimming stripped 1 base from V and 7 bases from J, with 4 bases between. The CDR3 length is 11 residues. The CDR3 loop reads CASSQGGEAFF. The CDR3 DNA reads TGTGCCAGCAGCCAAGGAGGTGAAGCTTTCTTT.

The table lists this clone with a count of one. This CDR3 is CASSVALTNEQFF. CDR3 DNA: TGTGCCAGCAGCGTAGCCCTGACCAATGAGCAGTTCTTC. This chain uses TRBV9 with TRBJ2-1, with D unresolved. V lost 0 bases to trimming and J lost 6 bases, with 7 bases between them. The germline gives CDR1 SGDLS, CDR2 YYNGEE. This CDR3 region has 13 residues.

V is TRBV5-1 and J is TRBJ2-2; TRBD2 is a possible D gene (5 bases). The ends were cut back, 1 base at V and 5 bases at J, with 12 bases in the middle. The CDR3 consists of 15 residues. Germline V lookup: CDR1 SGHRS, CDR2 YFSETQ. DNA of the CDR3: TGCGCCAGCAGCTTGACTAGTGGTCGTACCGGGGAGCTGTTTTTT. Amino acid sequence: CASSLTSGRTGELFF. The full variable domain, its missing parts supplied by reference TRBV5-1 and TRBJ2-2, is KAGVTQTPRYLIKTRGQQVTLSCSPISGHRSVSWYQQTPGQGLQFLFEYFSETQRNKGNFPGRFSGRQFSNSRSEMNVSTLELGDSALYLCASSLTSGRTGELFFGEGSRLTVL.

This clone was seen once. The rearrangement uses TRBV10-1 and TRBJ2-7, with D perhaps matching TRBD2 (5 bases). CDR1 and CDR2 from the germline V gene are WNHNN and SYGVQD (reference sequence). Deletions cut 3 bases from V and 1 base from J, with 7 bases between. The CDR3 consists of 13 residues. In DNA, the CDR3 is TGCGCCAGCAGTGAAGGGAGTTCCTACGAGCAGTACTTC. Amino acid sequence: CASSEGSSYEQYF.

The chain is built from TRBV15 and TRBJ1-2, with 8 bases fitting TRBD1. The V gene end was trimmed by 1 base and the J gene end by 3 bases; junction bases not matched to a gene: 4. The CDR3 length is 15 residues. Germline lookup yields CDR1 LNHNV and CDR2 YYDKDF (reference sequence). CDR3 sequence: CATSRGTGWDYGYTF. The DNA for the CDR3 is TGTGCCACCAGCAGAGGGACAGGGTGGGACTATGGCTACACCTTC.

CDR3 residues: CASSESVVGRVGETQYF. The DNA for the CDR3 is TGTGCCAGCAGTGAAAGTGTGGTGGGCAGGGTCGGCGAGACCCAGTACTTC. J is TRBJ2-5 and V is TRBV25-1; TRBD1 is a possible D gene (5 bases). Deletions cut 2 bases from V and 5 bases from J, with 21 bases between. The CDR3 runs to 17 residues. Looked up from germline, CDR1 is MGHDK and CDR2 is SYGVNS.

This clone was detected only a few times. The chain carries TRBV9 and TRBJ2-1; 8 nucleotides align to TRBD1. CDR3 length: 15 amino acids. V lost 2 bases to trimming and J lost 6 bases; unmatched junction nucleotides: 7. Germline V gene sequence: CDR1 SGDLS, CDR2 YYNGEE. Here the CDR3 DNA reads TGTGCCAGCAGCGTGGGGACAGGTATAATCAATGAGCAGTTCTTC. Amino acids: CASSVGTGIINEQFF.